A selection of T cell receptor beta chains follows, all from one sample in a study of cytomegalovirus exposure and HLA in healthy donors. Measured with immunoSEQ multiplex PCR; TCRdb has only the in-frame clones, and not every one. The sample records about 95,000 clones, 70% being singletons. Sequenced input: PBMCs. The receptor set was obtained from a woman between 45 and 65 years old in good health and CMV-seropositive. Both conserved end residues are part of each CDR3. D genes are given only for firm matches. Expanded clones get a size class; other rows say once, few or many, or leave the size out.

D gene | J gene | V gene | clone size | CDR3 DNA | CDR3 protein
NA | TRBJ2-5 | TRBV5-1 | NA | TGCGCCAGCAGCCCTGGTGGGCAGCAAGAGACCCAGTACTTC | CASSPGGQQETQYF
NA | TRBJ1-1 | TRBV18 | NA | TGTGCCAGCTCACCTATCCTCTCGGGAAGGGACAAGAACACTGAAGCTTTCTTT | CASSPILSGRDKNTEAFF
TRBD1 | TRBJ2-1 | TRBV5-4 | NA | TGTGCCAGCAGCTCAGACAGGGACCAACCCTCCAATGAGCAGTTCTTC | CASSSDRDQPSNEQFF
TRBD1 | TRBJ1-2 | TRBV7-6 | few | TGTGCCAGCAGCTTACAGGGGGCTTTCTATGGCTACACCTTC | CASSLQGAFYGYTF
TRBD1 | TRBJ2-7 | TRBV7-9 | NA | TGTTCCAGCAGCTTACCCGGGACAGAGTCCTACGAGCAGTACTTC | CSSSLPGTESYEQYF
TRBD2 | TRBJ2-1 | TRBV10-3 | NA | TGTGCCATCAGTGAGCCTAGCGGTAAGCCGGATGAGCAGTTCTTC | CAISEPSGKPDEQFF
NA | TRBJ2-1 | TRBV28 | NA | TGTGCCAGCAGCGGAGGCGTCTATGAGCAGTTCTTC | CASSGGVYEQFF
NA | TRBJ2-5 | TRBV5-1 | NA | TGCGCCAGCAGCTCCAGGACTACGAGCCAAGAGACCCAGTACTTC | CASSSRTTSQETQYF
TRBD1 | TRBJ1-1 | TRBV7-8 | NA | TGTGCCAGCAGCCTTCCGGGACAGCAGAACACTGAAGCTTTCTTT | CASSLPGQQNTEAFF
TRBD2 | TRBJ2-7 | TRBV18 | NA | TGTGCCAGCCGAAAGGCTAATAGCGGGATTATCTCCTACGAGCAGTACTTC | CASRKANSGIISYEQYF
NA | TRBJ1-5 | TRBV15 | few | TGTGCCACCAGCAGCAAGAGGGCTGGTAGCAATCAGCCCCAGCATTTT | CATSSKRAGSNQPQHF
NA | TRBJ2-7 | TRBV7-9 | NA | TGTGCCAGCAGCTTACTCGTCAGGGGCGAGCAGTACTTC | CASSLLVRGEQYF
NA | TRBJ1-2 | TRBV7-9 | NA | TGTGCCAGCAGCTTAAACGCGCGGGGGTATGGCTACACCTTC | CASSLNARGYGYTF
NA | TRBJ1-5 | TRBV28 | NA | TGTGCCAGCAGTTTACCAACAGGGCTCCGGGGGCCCCAGCATTTT | CASSLPTGLRGPQHF
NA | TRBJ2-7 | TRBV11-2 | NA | TGTGCCAGCAGCTCACCCCTAGTACCCTACGAGCAGTACTTC | CASSSPLVPYEQYF
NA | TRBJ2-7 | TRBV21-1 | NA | TGTGCCAGCAGCAATAAGGAGTCCCTCTCCTACGAGCAGTACTTC | CASSNKESLSYEQYF
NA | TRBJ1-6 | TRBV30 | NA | TGTGCCTGGAGTGTAACATCCAATTCACCCCTCCACTTT | CAWSVTSNSPLHF